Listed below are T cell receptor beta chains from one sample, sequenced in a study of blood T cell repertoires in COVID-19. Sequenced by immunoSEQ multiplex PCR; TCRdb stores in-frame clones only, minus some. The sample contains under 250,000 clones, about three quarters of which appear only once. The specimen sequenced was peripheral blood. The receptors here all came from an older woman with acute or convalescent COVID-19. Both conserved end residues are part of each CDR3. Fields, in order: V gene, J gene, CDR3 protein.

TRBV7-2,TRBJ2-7,CASSRLVGDEQYF
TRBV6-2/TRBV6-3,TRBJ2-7,CASSPGTGYEQYF
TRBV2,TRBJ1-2,CASRYRPREPTSIYGYTF
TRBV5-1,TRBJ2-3,CASSLVAGDTQYF
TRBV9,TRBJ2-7,CASSVLMSSYEQYF
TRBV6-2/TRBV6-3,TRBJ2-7,CASSYGTVQGGEQYF
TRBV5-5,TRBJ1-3,CASSLVWGQGRGNTIYF
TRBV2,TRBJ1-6,CASKRSGQPHEAYNSPLHF
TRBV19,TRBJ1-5,CASSIRLTGLGNQPQHF
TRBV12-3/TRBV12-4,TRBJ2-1,CASSFHSGGATIF
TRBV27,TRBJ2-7,CASSFQGTRAGNEQYF
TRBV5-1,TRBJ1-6,CASSLSVGNSPLHF
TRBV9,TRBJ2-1,CASSVNSNNEQFF
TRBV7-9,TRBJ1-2,CASSSGGETVNYGYTF
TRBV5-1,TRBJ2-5,CASSLAGGGGETQYF
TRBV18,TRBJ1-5,CASSPGTGYSNQPQHF
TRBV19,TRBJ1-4,CASSRQGDEKLFF
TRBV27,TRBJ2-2,CASLGSGELFF
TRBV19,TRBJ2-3,CASRDYTDTQYF
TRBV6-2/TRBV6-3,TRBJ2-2,CASSYRGTGELFF
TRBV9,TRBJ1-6,CASSLGQGTYNSPLHF
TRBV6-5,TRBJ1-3,CASNRVSGNTIYF
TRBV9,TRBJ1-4,CASSTHAGRDEKLFF
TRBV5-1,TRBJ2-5,CASSFGLAGGAVETQYF
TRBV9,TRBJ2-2,CASSVEPGELFF
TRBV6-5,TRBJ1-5,CASKGDNQPQHF
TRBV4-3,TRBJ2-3,CASSQGGSRTDTQYF
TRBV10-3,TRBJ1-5,CAISDHRQGDQPQHF
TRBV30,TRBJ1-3,CACGQGAVGNTIYF
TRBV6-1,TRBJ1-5,CASSDTGQLSQPQHF
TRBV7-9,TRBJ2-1,CASSLLQGNEQFF
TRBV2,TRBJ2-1,CASSVRGQGGNEQFF
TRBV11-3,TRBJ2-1,CASSHEQGVRNEQFF
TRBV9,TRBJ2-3,CASSVGFGGAGSTDTQYF
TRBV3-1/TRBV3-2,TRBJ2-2,CASGRVLNTGELFF
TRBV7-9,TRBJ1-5,CASSLEVQQPQHF
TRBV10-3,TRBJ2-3,CAISQGAADTQYF
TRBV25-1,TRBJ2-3,CASSDASSTDTQYF
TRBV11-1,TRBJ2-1,CASSFEEANEQFF
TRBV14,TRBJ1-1,CASSQSRGPGAEAFF
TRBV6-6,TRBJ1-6,CAAGRQNSPLHF
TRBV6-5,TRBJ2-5,CASSTQGVDWETQYF
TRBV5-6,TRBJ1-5,CASSLVGRDQPQHF
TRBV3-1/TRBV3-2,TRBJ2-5,CASSRHSVEETQYF
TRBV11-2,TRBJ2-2,CASSRLGTRTGVTGELFF
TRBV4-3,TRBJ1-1,CASSQGWVDSNTEAFF
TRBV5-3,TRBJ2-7,CARSSLPGSWGDEQYF
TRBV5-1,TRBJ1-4,CASSPPDSRGAEKLFF
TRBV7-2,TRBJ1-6,CASRSTGDSPLHF
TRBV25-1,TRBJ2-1,CASSRSSGVSSYNEQFF
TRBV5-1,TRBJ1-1,CASSFSHYREAFF
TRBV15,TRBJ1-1,CATAPEQSPTEAFF
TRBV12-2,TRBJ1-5,CASRLERTLSNQPQHF
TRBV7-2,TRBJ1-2,CASSLDTDRGYGYTF
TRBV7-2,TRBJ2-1,CASSSRGQANEQFF